The 25 T cell receptor beta chains given below trace back to one sample, sequenced in a study of blood T cell repertoires in COVID-19. Only in-frame clones appear in the TCRdb table, and some are missing; sequencing was by immunoSEQ multiplex PCR. Here the sample spans about 33,000 clones, roughly 75% being singletons. Sequencing was done on a sample of peripheral blood. The receptors shown here come from a man between 65 and 80 years old with acute or convalescent COVID-19.

This chain connects TRBV29-1 to TRBJ2-2; D gene ambiguous. V dropped 1 base and J dropped 8 bases, with 8 bases sitting between them. Germline V lookup: CDR1 SQVTM, CDR2 ANQGSEA. This CDR3 comprises 12 residues. CDR3 DNA sequence: TGCAGCGTTGAAGTTGTCCAAGGGGAGCTGTTTTTT. The encoded protein is CSVEVVQGELFF.

The CDR3 nucleotides are TGTGCCTGGAGTGTACGAGACAGGGGCTCTGGGGCCAACGTCCTGACTTTC. Its translation: CAWSVRDRGSGANVLTF. V usage is TRBV30 and J usage is TRBJ2-6, with 8 bases identical to TRBD1. The germline V gene has CDR1 GTSNPN and CDR2 SVGIG (reference sequence). V trimming: 0 bases; J trimming: 0 bases; junction bases outside the gene matches: 4. The CDR3 covers 17 residues. The full variable domain, its missing parts supplied by reference TRBV30 and TRBJ2-6, is SQTIHQWPATLVQPVGSPLSLECTVEGTSNPNLYWYRQAAGRGLQLLFYSVGIGQISSEVPQNLSASRPQDRQFILSSKKLLLSDSGFYLCAWSVRDRGSGANVLTFGAGSRLTVL.

This chain joins TRBV4-1 and TRBJ2-7; 7 bases are a match to TRBD1. The CDR3 extends over 14 amino acids. Germline V CDR1 and CDR2: MGHRA, YSYEKL. Trimming took 4 bases from V and 6 from J; bases not matched to a gene: 9. In DNA, the CDR3 is TGCGCCAGCAGCCCGTCCTACGGGGACAGCGAGCAGTACTTC. Its protein product is CASSPSYGDSEQYF.

This clone is medium-sized by share. J is TRBJ1-6 and V is TRBV11-2, with a weak D call TRBD1 (5 bases). Germline V lookup: CDR1 SGHAT, CDR2 FQNNGV. The CDR3 is 14 amino acids. Trimming left V 4 bases short and J 13 bases short, with 17 bases between. The CDR3 protein is CASSSDQGTGPLHF. The DNA of the CDR3 is TGTGCCAGCAGCTCCGACCAGGGTACTGGGCCCCTCCACTTT.

This clone was picked up a small number of times. This sequence joins TRBV6-4 and TRBJ1-1; tentatively, D is TRBD1 (6 bases). The CDR3 consists of 14 residues. Trimming pared 6 bases from V and 2 bases from J, leaving 13 bases between. Germline values: CDR1 MRHNA, CDR2 SNTAGT. The CDR3 sequence is CASRQTGVNTEAFF. The DNA for the CDR3 is TGTGCCAGCAGGCAGACAGGCGTTAACACTGAAGCTTTCTTT.

This clone was seen just once. CDR3 protein: CASSTPRGLNIQYF. The CDR3 DNA follows: TGTGCCAGCAGTACCCCTCGGGGGTTGAACATTCAGTACTTC. This chain connects TRBV27 to TRBJ2-4; possibly TRBD2 for D (6 bases). Trimming pared 5 bases from V and 7 bases from J, leaving 15 bases between. Germline CDR1 and CDR2: MNHEY and SMNVEV (reference sequence). The CDR3 runs 14 residues.

The chain has TRBV7-9 and TRBJ1-4; D is possibly TRBD1 (6 bases). Germline V gene lookup returns CDR1 SEHNR and CDR2 FQNEAQ (reference sequence). V gave up 4 bases and J gave up 6 bases, with 15 bases separating them. The CDR3 is 15 amino acids. CDR3 bases: TGTGCCAGCAGCTCCCGGACAGATGGCGATGAAAAACTGTTTTTT. Protein: CASSSRTDGDEKLFF.

This clone was recorded a few times. The chain couples TRBV5-1 to TRBJ2-1; 8 nucleotides align to TRBD2. Germline-derived CDR1 and CDR2 are SGHRS and YFSETQ. The CDR3 runs 17 residues. V was pared by 0 bases and J by 9 bases, with 14 bases of the junction left unmatched. CDR3 sequence reads: CASSLAILAGSLGEQFF. In DNA, the CDR3 is TGCGCCAGCAGCTTGGCCATATTAGCGGGATCCTTGGGTGAGCAGTTCTTC.

The chain links TRBV14 to TRBJ2-2; 7 bases agree with TRBD1. This CDR3 spans 14 amino acids. V trimming: 6 bases; J trimming: 3 bases; junction bases outside the gene matches: 4. Germline CDR1 reads SGHDN; CDR2 reads FVKESK. The CDR3 protein is CASRTGIHTGELFF. The CDR3 bases are TGTGCCAGCAGGACAGGGATTCACACCGGGGAGCTGTTTTTT.

This sequence joins TRBV25-1 and TRBJ1-4; 10 bases match TRBD1. J gave up 2 bases and V 7 bases, and 10 bases lay outside the gene matches. Germline lookup yields CDR1 MGHDK and CDR2 SYGVNS. This CDR3 spans 17 amino acids. The CDR3 nucleotides are TGTGCCAGCACCGAGGGGGGACAGGGGCTTACTAATGAAAAACTGTTTTTT. It codes for CASTEGGQGLTNEKLFF.

The chain combines TRBV19 with TRBJ1-1, with 7 positions matching TRBD1. V lost 2 bases, J lost 1 base, and 4 bases stayed unmatched. The CDR3 length is 15 residues. The V gene's germline CDR1 is LNHDA and CDR2 SQIVND (reference sequence). The CDR3, as DNA: TGTGCCAGTAGTATACTCGACAGGGAGAACACTGAAGCTTTCTTT. Encoded protein: CASSILDRENTEAFF.

This clone appeared a single time. The chain joins TRBV7-2 to TRBJ2-4; 7 bases line up with TRBD1. The CDR3 is 14 amino acids. V trimming: 3 bases; J trimming: 9 bases; junction bases outside the gene matches: 8. The V gene's germline CDR1 is SGHTA and CDR2 FQGNSA. The CDR3 loop reads CASSFTGQASIQYF. The CDR3 DNA reads TGTGCCAGCAGCTTTACAGGACAGGCTAGCATTCAGTACTTC.

This sequence joins TRBV5-4 and TRBJ2-7; 8 bases agree with TRBD2. CDR3 length equals 16 residues. Germline trimming cut 4 bases from V and 1 base from J; bases unmatched to any gene: 10. Germline lookup yields CDR1 SGHNT and CDR2 YYREEE (reference sequence). The CDR3, as DNA: TGTGCCAGCAGCCCGCCGTGGGCGGGAGGTTCCTACGAGCAGTACTTC. As protein: CASSPPWAGGSYEQYF.

There are a few counts of this clone. The chain combines TRBV15 with TRBJ2-5; 13 bases align to TRBD2. Germline CDR1 and CDR2: LNHNV and YYDKDF (reference sequence). CDR3 length: 17 residues. V dropped 0 bases and J dropped 5; count of bases not matched to a gene: 6. CDR3 DNA sequence: TGTGCCACCAGCAGAGATTGGACTAGCGGGAGTCGGGAGACCCAGTACTTC. Amino acid sequence: CATSRDWTSGSRETQYF.

A single count supports this clone. The chain carries TRBV11-2 and TRBJ1-1, with D perhaps TRBD1 (5 bases). Looked up from germline, CDR1 is SGHAT and CDR2 is FQNNGV. V was shortened by 5 bases and J by 5 bases, with 12 bases between the two germline ends. This CDR3 spans 13 amino acids. CDR3 loop: CASSIIRATEAFF. The CDR3 nucleotides read TGTGCCAGCAGCATAATCAGGGCAACTGAAGCTTTCTTT.

This sequence joins TRBV7-9 and TRBJ1-4; weak D call: TRBD1 (6 bases). This CDR3 is built from 16 residues. Germline CDR1 reads SEHNR; CDR2 reads FQNEAQ (reference sequence). The V gene lost 5 bases and the J gene lost 1 base, with 14 bases spanning the gap. The CDR3, as DNA: TGTGCCAGCAGCCCAGGGGTACAGGGAACTAATGAAAAACTGTTTTTT. The encoded protein is CASSPGVQGTNEKLFF.

This clone has only a few counts. V gene TRBV5-5 combines with J gene TRBJ2-7, with D perhaps TRBD2 (6 bases). The ends were cut back, 4 bases at V and 7 bases at J, with 21 bases in the middle. The CDR3 runs 15 residues. Germline V gives CDR1 SGHKS, CDR2 YYEKEE (reference sequence). CDR3 amino acids: CASSLGDWTLSEQYF. The CDR3 bases are TGTGCCAGCAGCCTGGGGGACTGGACTCTTTCGGAGCAGTACTTC. The full variable domain, rest sourced from reference TRBV5-5 and TRBJ2-7, is DAGVTQSPTHLIKTRGQQVTLRCSPISGHKSVSWYQQVLGQGPQFIFQYYEKEERGRGNFPDRFSARQFPNYSSELNVNALLLGDSALYLCASSLGDWTLSEQYFGPGTRLTVT.

The chain employs TRBV30 and TRBJ1-1; TRBD1 matches 8 bases. The V gene's germline CDR1 is GTSNPN and CDR2 SVGIG (reference sequence). The CDR3 is 12 amino acids. The V and J ends lost 4 bases and 4 bases, in that order; junction bases with no gene match: 2. CDR3 bases: TGTGCCTGGACCAGGGGGCTCACTGAAGCTTTCTTT. Amino acids: CAWTRGLTEAFF.

This rearrangement joins TRBV7-6 to TRBJ2-6; the match to TRBD1 covers 10 bases. With V trimmed by 5 bases and J by 0 bases, 7 bases remained unmatched. This CDR3 has 18 residues. The germline gives CDR1 SGHVS, CDR2 FNYEAQ. This CDR3 is CASSDVTGGPSGANVLTF. As DNA, the CDR3 is TGTGCCAGCAGCGACGTGACAGGGGGCCCCTCTGGGGCCAACGTCCTGACTTTC.

The genes are TRBV5-1 and TRBJ1-6, with D hard to call. Germline-derived CDR1 and CDR2 are SGHRS and YFSETQ. This CDR3 is built from 14 residues. The V end lost 4 bases, the J end lost 0 bases, and 5 bases lay between the germline ends. This chain's CDR3 is CASSLSSYNSPLHF. For the CDR3, the DNA is TGCGCCAGCAGCCTGAGCTCCTATAATTCACCCCTCCACTTT.

The chain uses TRBV18 and TRBJ2-6; the D gene is possibly TRBD2 (6 bases). In germline, CDR1 is KGHSH, CDR2 LQKENI. The CDR3 is 16 residues long. Trimming left V 0 bases short and J 2 bases short, with 8 bases between. The CDR3 region is CASSPPEGTGANVLTF. CDR3 nucleotide sequence: TGTGCCAGCTCACCACCGGAGGGCACTGGGGCCAACGTCCTGACTTTC.

V is TRBV5-5 and J is TRBJ2-1, with 11 bases matching TRBD2. Germline V CDR1 and CDR2: SGHKS, YYEKEE (reference sequence). The CDR3 runs 16 residues. V shed 4 bases and J 2 bases; nucleotides not matched to a gene: 5. The CDR3 loop reads CASSVRTSGPYNEQFF. The CDR3 DNA is TGTGCCAGCAGCGTGAGGACTAGCGGGCCCTACAATGAGCAGTTCTTC.

The chain joins TRBV6-2 or TRBV6-3 to TRBJ2-7; 11 bases agree with TRBD2. Germline CDR1 and CDR2: MNHEY and SVGEGT. V lost 6 bases to trimming and J lost 3 bases; unmatched junction nucleotides: 7. The CDR3 is made up of 15 amino acids. CDR3 protein: CASRPLAGGVYEQYF. The CDR3 region has the DNA TGTGCCAGCAGACCTTTAGCGGGAGGGGTCTACGAGCAGTACTTC.

The chain employs TRBV5-4 and TRBJ2-5; the D gene is possibly TRBD1 (6 bases). Trimming took off 4 bases at V and 4 bases at J, with 14 bases between the two ends. This CDR3 has 14 residues. Germline assignment: CDR1 SGHNT and CDR2 YYREEE (reference sequence). The DNA of the CDR3 is TGTGCCAGCAGCCAAAAGACAGGAGGAGAGACCCAGTACTTC. Translating it yields CASSQKTGGETQYF.

The chain recombines TRBV5-5 with TRBJ2-5, with a tentative D call TRBD1 (6 bases). Germline lookup yields CDR1 SGHKS and CDR2 YYEKEE (reference sequence). The ends were cut back, 2 bases at V and 5 bases at J, with 16 bases in the middle. The CDR3 is made up of 15 amino acids. In DNA, the CDR3 is TGTGCCAGCAGCTTACGGCGGCAGGGGCAGGAGACCCAGTACTTC. Residues: CASSLRRQGQETQYF.